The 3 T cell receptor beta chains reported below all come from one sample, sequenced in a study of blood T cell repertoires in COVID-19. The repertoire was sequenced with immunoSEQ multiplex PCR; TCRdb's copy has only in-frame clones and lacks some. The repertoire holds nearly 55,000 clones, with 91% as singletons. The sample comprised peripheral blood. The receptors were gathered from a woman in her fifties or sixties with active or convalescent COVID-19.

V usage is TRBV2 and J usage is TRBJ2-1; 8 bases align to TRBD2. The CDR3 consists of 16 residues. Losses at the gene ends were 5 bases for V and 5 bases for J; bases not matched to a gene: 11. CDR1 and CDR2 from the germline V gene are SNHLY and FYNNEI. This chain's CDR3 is CASSFPPGGPNNEQFF. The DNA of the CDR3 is TGTGCCAGCAGTTTTCCCCCGGGAGGGCCCAACAATGAGCAGTTCTTC.

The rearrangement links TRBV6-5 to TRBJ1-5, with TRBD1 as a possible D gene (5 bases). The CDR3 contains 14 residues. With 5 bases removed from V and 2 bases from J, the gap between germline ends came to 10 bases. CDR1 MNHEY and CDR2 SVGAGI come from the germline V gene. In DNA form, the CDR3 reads TGTGCCAGCAGTCCGTCGACAGGCAATCAGCCCCAGCATTTT. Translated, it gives CASSPSTGNQPQHF.

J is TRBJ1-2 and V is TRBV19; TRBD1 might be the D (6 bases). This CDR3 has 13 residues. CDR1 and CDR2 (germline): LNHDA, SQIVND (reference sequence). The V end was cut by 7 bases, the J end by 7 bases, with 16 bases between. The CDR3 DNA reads TGTGCCAGTACCCCGGACAGAGTTGTTGGCTACACCTTC. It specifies CASTPDRVVGYTF.